The clone carrying this TCR beta chain has just a few counts. Treatment defined: oral pan-JAK inhibitor, 5-10 mg twice daily. Cell sorting was applied to PBMCs, and CD4+ and CD8+ T cells were collected. The CDR3 contains 14 residues. CDR1 is SNHLY, CDR2 FYNNEI, per germline. The J segment lost 1 base and the V segment lost 5 bases, leaving 2 bases of the junction unmatched. The sample originates from a study of CD8+ T cells in alopecia areata. Extracted from the samples, RNA was reverse transcribed into cDNA to serve as the sequencing template. The protocol was immunoSEQ multiplex PCR, while the TCRdb copy is restricted to in-frame clones and leaves out a portion. This sample has hundreds of thousands of clones, with about 62% found just once.

This TCR was recovered from a human donor with alopecia areata. The rearrangement links TRBV2 to TRBJ2-5, with TRBD1 matching 9 bases. The specimen was CD4+ T cells sorted from blood, collected at week 52, from a patient treated with tofacitinib. The CDR3 loop reads CASSRDRAQETQYF. The DNA of the CDR3 is TGTGCCAGCAGTAGGGACAGGGCCCAAGAGACCCAGTACTTC.